The entry that follows covers one T cell receptor beta chain sequence. Its antigen is still unknown. Clones were sequenced by immunoSEQ multiplex PCR, and TCRdb holds only the in-frame ones, with some missing. The data contain roughly 14,000 clones, 82% of them singletons. This entry belongs to a study of OX40 agonist ivuxolimab in advanced cancers. Study in general: Patients' therapy was ivuxolimab, an antibody that acts as an agonist of OX40 (CD134). With a range of roughly 20 to 80, age averaged approximately 54 years, and around 83% were male.

Study results and caveats: Among expanded peripheral T cells, antigen specificity went undetermined.

The sample here was CD4+ or CD8+ T cells sorted from blood, taken in a trial of the OX40 agonist ivuxolimab. This sequence was found in an adult with an advanced solid tumor such as melanoma, head and neck, liver or kidney cancer.

The CDR3 region has the DNA TGTGCCAGCAGTTTATCGCCAGGTCGGGATGGCTACACCTTC. It yields the protein CASSLSPGRDGYTF. V usage is TRBV27 and J usage is TRBJ1-2, with D unresolved. Germline CDR1 is MNHEY and CDR2 is SMNVEV (reference sequence). Between the trimmed V and J ends, which lost 0 bases and 6 bases, there was a span of 11 bases. The CDR3 spans 14 residues.